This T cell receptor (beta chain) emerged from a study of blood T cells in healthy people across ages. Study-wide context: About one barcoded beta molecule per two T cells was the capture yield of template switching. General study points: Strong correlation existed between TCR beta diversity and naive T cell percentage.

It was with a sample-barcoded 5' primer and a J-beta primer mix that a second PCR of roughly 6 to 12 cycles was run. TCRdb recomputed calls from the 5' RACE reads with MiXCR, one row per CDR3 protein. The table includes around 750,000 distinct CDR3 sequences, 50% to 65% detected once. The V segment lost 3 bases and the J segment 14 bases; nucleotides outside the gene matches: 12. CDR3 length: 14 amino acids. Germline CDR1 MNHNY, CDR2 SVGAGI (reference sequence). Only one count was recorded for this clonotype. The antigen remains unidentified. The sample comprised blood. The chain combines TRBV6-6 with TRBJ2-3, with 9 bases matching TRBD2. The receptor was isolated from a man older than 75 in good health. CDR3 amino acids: CASSYSGGSRYAYF. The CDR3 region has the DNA TGTGCCAGCAGTTATAGCGGGGGTTCCAGATACGCGTATTTT.